This TCR beta chain comes out of a study of human T cells and chemical hapten exposure. Study information: Among samples, TCR yields varied mainly because of small differences in pooled library volume.

There are many counts of this clonotype. Germline assignment: CDR1 SGHDN and CDR2 FVKESK. V trimming: 0 bases; J trimming: 0 bases; junction bases outside the gene matches: 5. This CDR3 has 17 residues. From whole blood left unfractionated, total RNA was extracted. Single cDNA molecules in the library carried unique molecular identifiers attached during preparation. TCRdb re-called the 5' RACE reads through MiXCR, storing one row per CDR3 protein. The sample yields about 140,000 distinct CDR3 sequences, 3.5% to 5% seen once. This clonotype was sampled from a female donor in good health. The chain carries TRBV14 and TRBJ2-1, with TRBD1 identical over 7 bases. The CDR3 region is CASSQDEDRSSYNEQFF. The CDR3 bases are TGTGCCAGCAGCCAAGACGAGGACAGGAGCTCCTACAATGAGCAGTTCTTC.